The source of this T cell receptor (beta chain) is a study of blood T cell repertoires in COVID-19. Turning to the study itself: Acute and convalescent COVID-19 specimens originated in the United States, Italy and Spain.

Points on this clone: The junction departs from germline at one end; a sequencing error may be responsible.

This CDR3 contains 15 residues. CDR1 is SGHNT, CDR2 YYREEE, per germline (reference sequence). Measured with immunoSEQ multiplex PCR; TCRdb has only the in-frame clones, and not every one. The data show some 120,000 clones, with around 90% seen just once and 1.5% held by the top ten. This receptor was taken from a human donor in a cohort sampled during active COVID-19. The source material was peripheral blood. This chain joins TRBV5-4 and TRBJ1-3; perhaps TRBD1 as D (5 bases). The CDR3 nucleotides are TGTGCCAGCAGCCCGGTCGGCGGATTGCCCCAGGGCCGGGATTTT. Translation: CASSPVGGLPQGRDF.